The 17 T cell receptor beta chains listed next were all sequenced from one sample in a study of T cells in Graves' hyperthyroidism and ophthalmopathy. RNA transcripts were the template for amplifying TCR beta CDR3 regions. Carried out on the TCR CDR3, a first-round RT-PCR used the HTBI primer set. Each CDR3 protein is one row after TCRdb ran MiXCR on the multiplex PCR reads. The sample shows hundreds of thousands of distinct CDR3 sequences, more than 12% of them seen only once. Sequenced input: blood. These TCRs come from a woman aged 45-65 years with Graves' ophthalmopathy.

This clonotype was seen just once. One junction end does not reproduce the germline sequence, and a read error may be involved. The chain carries TRBV18 and TRBJ1-5, with D perhaps matching TRBD1 (5 bases). The germline gives CDR1 KGHSH, CDR2 LQKENI. CDR3 length: 17 amino acids. This chain's CDR3 is CANSPTAGRYSNQPQHF. The CDR3 DNA reads as TGTGCCAACTCACCAACTGCAGGGCGTTATAGCAATCAGCCCCAGCATTTT.

This chain connects TRBV5-1 to TRBJ1-1, with 7 bases lining up with TRBD1. V lost 1 base, J lost 0 bases, and 3 bases stayed unmatched. The CDR3 sequence is 15 residues long. Germline CDR1 reads SGHRS; CDR2 reads YFSETQ. The CDR3 here is CASSLRGQMNTEAFF. The CDR3 DNA follows: TGCGCCAGCAGCTTGAGGGGACAGATGAACACTGAAGCTTTCTTT.

A note on this clonotype: A much larger clone sits a single nucleotide away, making a read error possible. The CDR3 DNA reads TGTGCCAGCAGCCACCGAAGGGGCGCCTACGAGCAGTACTTC. Translation: CASSHRRGAYEQYF. V is TRBV3-1 and J is TRBJ2-7; D might be TRBD1 (5 bases). Germline CDR1 and CDR2: LGHDT and YNNKEL (reference sequence). This CDR3 is 14 amino acids long. Trimming shortened V by 3 bases and J by 2 bases, and 11 bases separated the two germline ends.

This clonotype was counted ten times or more. The chain recombines TRBV27 with TRBJ2-7; the D gene is possibly TRBD2 (6 bases). V lost 6 bases and J lost 7, with 16 bases in between. From germline, CDR1 is MNHEY and CDR2 SMNVEV (reference sequence). This CDR3 is built from 13 residues. The CDR3 DNA reads TGTGCCAGCAGCCGGGGGATAGGGAGAGAGCAGTACTTC. This sequence encodes CASSRGIGREQYF.

This clonotype has ten or more counts. The CDR3 DNA follows: TGTGCCAGCAGTGCCCAGGGGGGCAATCAGCCCCAGCATTTT. Translating gives CASSAQGGNQPQHF. V and J are TRBV2 and TRBJ1-5; 7 nucleotides match TRBD1. Trimming cost V 4 bases and J 2 bases; bases outside gene matches: 2. This CDR3 region has 14 residues. From germline, CDR1 is SNHLY and CDR2 FYNNEI.

This clonotype was seen at least ten times. V is TRBV10-3 and J is TRBJ1-4, with D possibly matching TRBD1 (5 bases). The CDR3 sequence is 13 residues long. With 8 bases removed from V and 4 bases from J, the gap between germline ends came to 11 bases. Germline V CDR1 and CDR2: ENHRY, SYGVKD. DNA of the CDR3: TGTGCCATCCGAGGGCAGGGTAATGAAAAACTGTTTTTT. Its protein product is CAIRGQGNEKLFF.

The J gene is TRBJ2-3, the V gene TRBV4-3; D ambiguous. This CDR3 is 12 amino acids long. V gave up 0 bases and J gave up 7 bases, with 5 bases separating them. Germline V CDR1 and CDR2: LGHNA, YSLEER. The CDR3 is CASSQDPYTQYF. CDR3 bases: TGCGCCAGCAGCCAAGACCCATATACGCAGTATTTT.

This clonotype was observed a handful of times. The chain couples TRBV11-3 to TRBJ2-2, with TRBD2 matching over 10 bases. The CDR3 is made up of 16 amino acids. Germline V gives CDR1 SGHNT, CDR2 YENEEA. Trimming took 5 bases from V and 4 from J; bases not matched to a gene: 7. CDR3 DNA sequence: TGTGCCAGCAGCCGCAAGCTAGCGGGAGCCACCGGGGAGCTGTTTTTT. This codes for CASSRKLAGATGELFF.

This chain joins TRBV19 and TRBJ1-5, with D perhaps matching TRBD1 (5 bases). Trimming removed 7 bases from V and 10 bases from J, with 23 bases in between. CDR3 length: 15 amino acids. Germline lookup yields CDR1 LNHDA and CDR2 SQIVND (reference sequence). Here the CDR3 reads CASNSMGRERNPQHF. CDR3 sequence (DNA): TGTGCCAGTAATAGTATGGGACGGGAAAGAAACCCCCAGCATTTT.

This clonotype was seen at least ten times. The rearrangement joins TRBV28 to TRBJ1-2, with a possible D match to TRBD1 (5 bases). CDR3 size: 15 residues. Per germline, CDR1 MDHEN and CDR2 SYDVKM. The ends were cut back, 6 bases at V and 0 bases at J, with 14 bases in the middle. The DNA for the CDR3 is TGTGCCAGCAGCCCCCCGGACATAGCTAACTATGGCTACACCTTC. The encoded protein is CASSPPDIANYGYTF.

This clonotype was found many times. V usage is TRBV7-8 and J usage is TRBJ2-5; 12 positions agree with TRBD1. Germline loops: CDR1 SGHVS, CDR2 FQNEAQ. The V and J ends lost 5 bases and 7 bases, in that order; junction bases with no gene match: 11. This CDR3 contains 16 residues. Here the CDR3 reads CASSNPRDRGRATQYF. CDR3 nucleotide sequence: TGTGCCAGCAGCAACCCCCGGGACAGGGGGCGGGCGACCCAGTACTTC.

This clonotype was recorded at least ten times. The chain carries TRBV12-3 or TRBV12-4 and TRBJ2-5, with D perhaps given as TRBD1 or TRBD2 (5 bases each). Between the trimmed V and J ends, which lost 7 bases and 3 bases, there was a span of 18 bases. This CDR3 spans 15 amino acids. CDR3 in DNA: TGTGCCAGCACTATATGGGACCAATCTAAAGAGACCCAGTACTTC. As protein: CASTIWDQSKETQYF.

This clonotype was counted ten times or more. The chain is built from TRBV29-1 and TRBJ2-2; 10 bases line up with TRBD1. The CDR3 covers 17 residues. Trimming at V came to 7 bases and at J to 6 bases, leaving 17 bases not matched to a gene. Germline values: CDR1 SQVTM, CDR2 ANQGSEA. Here the CDR3 reads CSARLHQGQGRAGELFF. The CDR3 DNA reads as TGCAGCGCACGCCTTCACCAGGGACAGGGGAGGGCCGGGGAGCTGTTTTTT.

This clonotype was counted at least ten times. The V and J genes are TRBV6-1 and TRBJ2-5; tentatively, D is TRBD1 or TRBD2 (6 bases each). CDR3 length: 15 residues. The germline V gene has CDR1 MNHNS and CDR2 SASEGT. With 0 bases removed from V and 1 base from J, the gap between germline ends came to 9 bases. The CDR3 spells CASSEAGGSQETQYF. CDR3 sequence (DNA): TGTGCCAGCAGTGAAGCGGGGGGCTCCCAAGAGACCCAGTACTTC.

This clonotype was counted ten times or more. The chain recombines TRBV20-1 with TRBJ2-1, with 9 nucleotides matching TRBD2. Germline V lookup: CDR1 DFQATT, CDR2 SNEGSKA (reference sequence). V lost 1 base, J lost 6 bases, and 7 bases stayed unmatched. The CDR3 spans 15 residues. The DNA for the CDR3 is TGCAGTGCTAGAGCGGCTAGCGGGATGGGCAATGAGCAGTTCTTC. Protein sequence: CSARAASGMGNEQFF.

V gene TRBV10-3 combines with J gene TRBJ2-3, with 7 bases that match TRBD2. J was trimmed by 0 bases and V by 5 bases; bases with no gene match: 5. Germline V gene data show CDR1 as ENHRY and CDR2 as SYGVKD. The CDR3 contains 15 residues. The CDR3 nucleotides read TGTGCCATCAGTTTGACTAGCCCTAGCACAGATACGCAGTATTTT. Translation: CAISLTSPSTDTQYF.

This clonotype appeared a few times. The chain recombines TRBV4-3 with TRBJ2-1; D might be TRBD1 (6 bases). CDR3 length: 16 amino acids. Trimming removed 0 bases at V and 2 bases at J, with 11 bases between. The V gene's germline CDR1 is LGHNA and CDR2 YSLEER. The CDR3 loop reads CASSQDPAGAYNEQFF. The DNA for the CDR3 is TGCGCCAGCAGCCAAGATCCTGCAGGGGCCTACAATGAGCAGTTCTTC.